The clone carrying this TCR beta chain was seen many times. These data come from a study of regulatory T cells in long-lasting Graves disease. This sample's time point: newly diagnosed GD, antithyroid drugs for less than 3 months. There was RNA extracted from PBMCs, and the TCR library was made from it. Investigators prepared the TCR beta libraries by applying iRepertoire HTBI primers and Arm-PCR of CDR3 regions. TCRdb re-analysed the multiplex PCR reads in MiXCR, keeping a single row per CDR3 protein. This table has around 460,000 distinct CDR3 sequences, less than 15% appearing once. These data were likewise used in another study, on T cells in Graves' hyperthyroidism and ophthalmopathy.

The clonotype was recovered from a woman between 45 and 60 years old with Graves disease. The sample consisted of peripheral blood mononuclear cells (PBMCs), taken at new diagnosis, from a patient treated with antithyroid drugs.

CDR3 protein: CASRSGGGIEKLFF. CDR3 DNA: TGTGCCAGCAGATCCGGGGGAGGAATAGAAAAACTGTTTTTT. The V and J genes are TRBV12-3 or TRBV12-4 and TRBJ1-4; perhaps TRBD1 as D (5 bases). Trimming left V 6 bases short and J 8 bases short, with 16 bases between. The CDR3 totals 14 residues.